The rows below give T cell receptor beta chains drawn from one sample of a study of CD4 T cells in relation to SARS-CoV-2 and coronaviruses. These TCRs' antigens remain unknown. The assay was immunoSEQ multiplex PCR, and TCRdb's table has in-frame clones only and misses some. The repertoire has approximately 43,000 clones, roughly 84% of them found once; the top ten carry around 1.2%. Sequenced input: naive CD4+ T cells from PBMCs, cultured in vitro. All receptors come from an adult with COVID-19. CDR3s include the opening cysteine and the closing phenylalanine or tryptophan. The D gene is left open where the match is weak. Expanded clones get a size class; other rows say once, few or many, or leave the size out.

d_call | clone_size | j_call | v_call | cdr3_nt | cdr3_aa
- | - | TRBJ1-1 | TRBV2 | TGTGCCAGCACAAGGCCGAACACTGAAGCTTTCTTT | CASTRPNTEAFF
TRBD2 | - | TRBJ2-3 | TRBV7-2 | TGTGCCAGCAAGGTTGGGCGGGAGAGGGTCACAGATACGCAGTATTTT | CASKVGRERVTDTQYF
TRBD2 | - | TRBJ2-5 | TRBV7-2 | TGTGCCAGCAGCTTAGGGGTGTTGCGGGACGGGGGGGAGACCCAGTACTTC | CASSLGVLRDGGETQYF
- | - | TRBJ2-3 | TRBV9 | TGTGCCAGCAGCGCGTTGGGAACCTGGAGTACAGATACGCAGTATTTT | CASSALGTWSTDTQYF
- | - | TRBJ2-7 | TRBV28 | TGTGCCAGCAGCCCCCTTCGAGGCTCCTACGAGCAGTACTTC | CASSPLRGSYEQYF
TRBD1 | few | TRBJ1-2 | TRBV11-2 | TGTGCCAGCAGCTTAGAGGGCCTGACAGGGGGCTATGGCTACACCTTC | CASSLEGLTGGYGYTF
TRBD1 | - | TRBJ1-4 | TRBV28 | TGTGCCAGCAGTGATACCCCCGGGACAGTAAATGAAAAACTGTTTTTT | CASSDTPGTVNEKLFF
TRBD1 | - | TRBJ1-2 | TRBV5-1 | TGCGCCAGCAGCTTGGTACAGGGGGCTCTTGGCTACACCTTC | CASSLVQGALGYTF
TRBD1 | once | TRBJ2-5 | TRBV7-8 | TGTGCCAGCAGCCCGACAGGGCAAGAGACCCAGTACTTC | CASSPTGQETQYF
- | - | TRBJ2-7 | TRBV7-8 | TGTGCCAGCGGCCGGACGGGAAGCTCCTACGAGCAGTACTTC | CASGRTGSSYEQYF
- | once | TRBJ2-3 | TRBV29-1 | TGCAGCGTTGCAAGGACAGATACGCAGTATTTT | CSVARTDTQYF
- | - | TRBJ1-3 | TRBV28 | TGTGCCAGCAGTCTGAGGGACTCCAGCTCTGGAAACACCATATATTTT | CASSLRDSSSGNTIYF
TRBD2 | - | TRBJ2-1 | TRBV18 | TGTGCCAGCTCACCTACGGCTAGCGGGAGACCGGGTGAGCAGTTCTTC | CASSPTASGRPGEQFF
- | - | TRBJ1-1 | TRBV28 | TGTGCCAGCAGCCTATGGAGCCCACGGGAAGCTTTCTTT | CASSLWSPREAFF
TRBD1 | few | TRBJ2-1 | TRBV3-1/TRBV3-2 | TGTGCCAGCAGCCAAGAGGGACAGGGAGTACGCTCCTACAATGAGCAGTTCTTC | CASSQEGQGVRSYNEQFF
- | - | TRBJ1-2 | TRBV15 | TGTGCCACCAGCAGAGTGGAAGGGGTCTATGGCTACACCTTC | CATSRVEGVYGYTF
TRBD2 | - | TRBJ2-1 | TRBV4-1 | TGCGCCAGCAGCCAAGCGGGACTAGCGGGAGGGCGGGATGAGCAGTTCTTC | CASSQAGLAGGRDEQFF
- | - | TRBJ1-2 | TRBV19 | TGTCAGGGAACCCATAACATGGGCTACACCTTC | CQGTHNMGYTF
TRBD2 | - | TRBJ2-1 | TRBV15 | TGTGCCACCAGCAGAGATCTGGCGGGAGGACACAATGAGCAGTTCTTC | CATSRDLAGGHNEQFF
- | few | TRBJ1-1 | TRBV4-2 | TGTGCCAGCAGCCAAGAGTCCCTAAGGGGGACTGAAGCTTTCTTT | CASSQESLRGTEAFF
- | few | TRBJ2-3 | TRBV30 | TGTGCCTGGAGTGTACTTCAGGACACAGATACGCAGTATTTT | CAWSVLQDTDTQYF
- | - | TRBJ2-7 | TRBV13 | TGTGCCAGCAGCTTTGACGGGGGATACTACGAGCAGTACTTC | CASSFDGGYYEQYF
TRBD2 | - | TRBJ2-2 | TRBV3-1/TRBV3-2 | TGTGCCAGCAGCCAACGAGCGGGAGCCGGGGAGCTGTTTTTT | CASSQRAGAGELFF
- | - | TRBJ2-5 | TRBV5-1 | TGCGCCAGCAGCCGTAGAGAGACCCAGTACTTC | CASSRRETQYF
TRBD2 | - | TRBJ2-7 | TRBV7-3 | TGTGCCAGCAGCCGAGAGAGGGCGGGAGTTTACGAGCAGTACTTC | CASSRERAGVYEQYF
TRBD1 | - | TRBJ2-5 | TRBV5-6 | TGTGCCAGCAGCCGGGACAGGGGGGCCCAAGAGACCCAGTACTTC | CASSRDRGAQETQYF
- | - | TRBJ1-1 | TRBV28 | TGTGCCAGCAGTTTACCGATGACGAGCACTGAAGCTTTCTTT | CASSLPMTSTEAFF